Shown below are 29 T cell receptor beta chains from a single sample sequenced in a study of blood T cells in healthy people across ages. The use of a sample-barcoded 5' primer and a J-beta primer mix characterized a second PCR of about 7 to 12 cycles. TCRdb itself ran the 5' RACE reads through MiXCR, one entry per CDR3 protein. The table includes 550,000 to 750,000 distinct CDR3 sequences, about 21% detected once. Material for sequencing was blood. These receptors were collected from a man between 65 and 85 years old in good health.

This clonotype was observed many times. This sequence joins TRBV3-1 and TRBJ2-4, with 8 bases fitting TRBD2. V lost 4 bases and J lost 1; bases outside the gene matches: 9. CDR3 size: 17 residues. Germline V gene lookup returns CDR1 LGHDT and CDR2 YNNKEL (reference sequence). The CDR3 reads CASSPVGLGSAKNIQYF. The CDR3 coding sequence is TGTGCCAGCAGCCCAGTGGGACTAGGCTCCGCCAAAAACATTCAGTACTTC. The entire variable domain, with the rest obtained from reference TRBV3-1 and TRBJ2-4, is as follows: DTAVSQTPKYLVTQMGNDKSIKCEQNLGHDTMYWYKQDSKKFLKIMFSYNNKELIINETVPNRFSPKSPDKAHLNLHINSLELGDSAVYFCASSPVGLGSAKNIQYFGAGTRLSVL.

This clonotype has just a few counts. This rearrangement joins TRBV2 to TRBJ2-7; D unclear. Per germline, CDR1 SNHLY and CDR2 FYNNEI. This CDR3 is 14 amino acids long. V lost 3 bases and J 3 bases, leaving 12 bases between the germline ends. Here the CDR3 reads CASSEVSRNYEQYF. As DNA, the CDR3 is TGTGCCAGCAGTGAGGTTTCCCGGAACTACGAGCAGTACTTC. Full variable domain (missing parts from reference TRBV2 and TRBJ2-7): EPEVTQTPSHQVTQMGQEVILRCVPISNHLYFYWYRQILGQKVEFLVSFYNNEISEKSEIFDDQFSVERPDGSNFTLKIRSTKLEDSAMYFCASSEVSRNYEQYFGPGTRLTVT.

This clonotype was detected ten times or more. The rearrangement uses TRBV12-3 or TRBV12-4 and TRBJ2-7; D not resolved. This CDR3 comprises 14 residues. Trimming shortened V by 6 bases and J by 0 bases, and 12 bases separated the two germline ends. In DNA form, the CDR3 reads TGTGCCAGCAGCCGAGTCCCTAGCTCCTACGAGCAGTACTTC. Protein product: CASSRVPSSYEQYF.

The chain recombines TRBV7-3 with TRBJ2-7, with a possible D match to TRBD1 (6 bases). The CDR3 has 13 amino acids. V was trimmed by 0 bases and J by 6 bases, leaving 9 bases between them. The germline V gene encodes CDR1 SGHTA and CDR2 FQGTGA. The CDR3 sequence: CASSLTVTGEQYF. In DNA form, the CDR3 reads TGTGCCAGCAGCTTAACTGTGACAGGCGAGCAGTACTTC.

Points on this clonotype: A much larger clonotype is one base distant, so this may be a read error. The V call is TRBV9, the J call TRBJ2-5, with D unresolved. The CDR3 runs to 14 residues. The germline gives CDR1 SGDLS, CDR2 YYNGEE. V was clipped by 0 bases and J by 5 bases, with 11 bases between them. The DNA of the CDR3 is TGTGCCAGCAGCGTAGACGGGTGTGGTGAGACCCAGTACTTC. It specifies CASSVDGCGETQYF.

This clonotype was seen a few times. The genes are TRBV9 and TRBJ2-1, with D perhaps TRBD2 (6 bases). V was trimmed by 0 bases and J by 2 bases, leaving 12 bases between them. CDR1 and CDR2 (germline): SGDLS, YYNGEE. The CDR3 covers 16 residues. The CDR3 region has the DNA TGTGCCAGCAGCGTAGTTGGGACTCTCCCCTACAATGAGCAGTTCTTC. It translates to CASSVVGTLPYNEQFF.

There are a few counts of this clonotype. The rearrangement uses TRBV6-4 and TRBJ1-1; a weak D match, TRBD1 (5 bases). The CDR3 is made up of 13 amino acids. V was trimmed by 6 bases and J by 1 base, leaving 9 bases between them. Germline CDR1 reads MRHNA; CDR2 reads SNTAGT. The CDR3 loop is CASRKDTNTEAFF. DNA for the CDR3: TGTGCCAGCAGGAAGGACACGAACACTGAAGCTTTCTTT.

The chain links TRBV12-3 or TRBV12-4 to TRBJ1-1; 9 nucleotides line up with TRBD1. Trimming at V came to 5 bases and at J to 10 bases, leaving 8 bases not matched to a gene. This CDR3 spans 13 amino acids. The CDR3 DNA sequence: TGTGCCAGCAGTGTTAGGACAGGGGAGGTAGCTTTCTTT. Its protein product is CASSVRTGEVAFF.

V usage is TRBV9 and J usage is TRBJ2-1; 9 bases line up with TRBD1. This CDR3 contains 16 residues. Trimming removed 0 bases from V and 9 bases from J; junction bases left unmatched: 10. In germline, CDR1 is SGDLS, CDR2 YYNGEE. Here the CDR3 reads CASSVDLTGGGSEQFF. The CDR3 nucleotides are TGTGCCAGCAGCGTAGATCTAACAGGGGGCGGATCTGAGCAGTTCTTC.

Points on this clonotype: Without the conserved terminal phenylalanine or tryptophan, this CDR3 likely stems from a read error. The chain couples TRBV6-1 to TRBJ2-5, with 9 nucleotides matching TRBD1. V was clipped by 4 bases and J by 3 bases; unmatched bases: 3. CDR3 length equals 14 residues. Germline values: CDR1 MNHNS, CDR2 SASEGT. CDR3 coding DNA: TGTGCCAGCAGTGCACAGGGGGCGGAAGAGACCCAGTACTTG. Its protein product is CASSAQGAEETQYL.

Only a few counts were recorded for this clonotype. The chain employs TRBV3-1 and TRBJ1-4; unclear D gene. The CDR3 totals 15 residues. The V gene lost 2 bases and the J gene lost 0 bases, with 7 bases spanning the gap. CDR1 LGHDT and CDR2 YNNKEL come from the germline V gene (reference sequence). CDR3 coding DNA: TGTGCCAGCAGCCAAAGGGCGGCAACTAATGAAAAACTGTTTTTT. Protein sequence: CASSQRAATNEKLFF.

This CDR3 reads CSVEDINQNIQYF. The DNA for the CDR3 is TGCAGCGTTGAAGATATTAATCAAAACATTCAGTACTTC. This chain uses TRBV29-1 with TRBJ2-4; no clear D gene. Trimming pared 0 bases from V and 5 bases from J, leaving 8 bases between. The CDR3 covers 13 residues. The germline CDR1 and CDR2 sequences are SQVTM and ANQGSEA.

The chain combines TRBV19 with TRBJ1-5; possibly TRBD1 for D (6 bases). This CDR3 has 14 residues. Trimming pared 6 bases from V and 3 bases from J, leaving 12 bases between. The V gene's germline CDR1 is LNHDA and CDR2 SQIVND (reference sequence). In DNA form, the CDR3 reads TGTGCCAGTAGGGGCACAGGGAACAATCAGCCCCAGCATTTT. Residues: CASRGTGNNQPQHF.

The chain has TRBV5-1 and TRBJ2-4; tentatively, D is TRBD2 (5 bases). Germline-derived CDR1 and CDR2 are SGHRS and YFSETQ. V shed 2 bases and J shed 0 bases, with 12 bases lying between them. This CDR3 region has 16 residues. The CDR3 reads CASSFTGSGAKNIQYF. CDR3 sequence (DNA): TGCGCCAGCAGCTTCACGGGAAGCGGAGCCAAAAACATTCAGTACTTC. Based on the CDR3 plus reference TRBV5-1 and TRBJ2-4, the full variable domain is KAGVTQTPRYLIKTRGQQVTLSCSPISGHRSVSWYQQTPGQGLQFLFEYFSETQRNKGNFPGRFSGRQFSNSRSEMNVSTLELGDSALYLCASSFTGSGAKNIQYFGAGTRLSVL.

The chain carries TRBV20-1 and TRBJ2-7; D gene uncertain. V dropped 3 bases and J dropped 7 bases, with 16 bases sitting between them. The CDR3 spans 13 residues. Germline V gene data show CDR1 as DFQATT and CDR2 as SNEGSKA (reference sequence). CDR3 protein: CSASSPRQWEQYF. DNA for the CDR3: TGCAGTGCTAGCTCTCCCAGGCAATGGGAGCAGTACTTC.

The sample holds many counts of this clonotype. The CDR3 spells CASSLSPWNQPQHF. The CDR3 nucleotides read TGTGCCAGCAGTTTATCCCCCTGGAATCAGCCCCAGCATTTT. The rearrangement links TRBV28 to TRBJ1-5, with D unresolved. The CDR3 sequence is 14 residues long. V lost 1 base and J lost 4, with 8 bases in between. Germline V gene sequence: CDR1 MDHEN, CDR2 SYDVKM.

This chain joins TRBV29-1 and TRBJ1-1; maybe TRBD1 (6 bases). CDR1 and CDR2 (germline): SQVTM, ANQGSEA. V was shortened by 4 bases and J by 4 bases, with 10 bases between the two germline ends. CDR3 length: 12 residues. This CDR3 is CSVAQGGTEAFF. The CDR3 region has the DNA TGCAGCGTTGCACAGGGCGGCACTGAAGCTTTCTTT.

CDR3 region: CASSLSGGAQPQHF. CDR3 nucleotide sequence: TGCGCCAGCAGCTTGAGTGGAGGGGCCCAACCCCAGCATTTT. The chain couples TRBV5-1 to TRBJ1-5, with D possibly TRBD1 on 5 matching bases. Germline values: CDR1 SGHRS, CDR2 YFSETQ. V was pared by 1 base and J by 10 bases, with 15 bases between. This CDR3 region has 14 residues.

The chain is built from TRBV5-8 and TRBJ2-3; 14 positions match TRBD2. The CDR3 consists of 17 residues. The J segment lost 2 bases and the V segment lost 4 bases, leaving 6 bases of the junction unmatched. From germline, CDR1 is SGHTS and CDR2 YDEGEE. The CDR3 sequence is CASSLEGLAGATDTQYF. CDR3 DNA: TGTGCCAGCAGCCTTGAGGGACTAGCGGGAGCCACAGATACGCAGTATTTT.

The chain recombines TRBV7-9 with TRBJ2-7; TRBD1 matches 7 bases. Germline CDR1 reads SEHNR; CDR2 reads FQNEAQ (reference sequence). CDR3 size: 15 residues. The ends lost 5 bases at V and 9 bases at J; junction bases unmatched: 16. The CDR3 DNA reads TGTGCCAGCAGCCCGGTTACAGGGGAAATACGATGGCAGTACTTC. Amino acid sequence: CASSPVTGEIRWQYF.

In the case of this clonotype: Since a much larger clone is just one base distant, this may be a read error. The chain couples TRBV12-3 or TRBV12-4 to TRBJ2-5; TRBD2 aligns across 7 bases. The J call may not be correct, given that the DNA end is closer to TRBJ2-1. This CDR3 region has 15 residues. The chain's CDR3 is CASTSGPAGNDEQFF. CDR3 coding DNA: TGTGCCAGCACCTCGGGACCAGCGGGAAACGATGAGCAGTTCTTC.

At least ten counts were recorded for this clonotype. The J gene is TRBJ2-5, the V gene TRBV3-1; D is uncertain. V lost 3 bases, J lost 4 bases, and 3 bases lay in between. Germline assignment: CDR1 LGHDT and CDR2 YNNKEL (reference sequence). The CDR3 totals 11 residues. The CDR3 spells CASSQSETQYF. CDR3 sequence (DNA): TGTGCCAGCAGCCAGTCAGAGACCCAGTACTTC.

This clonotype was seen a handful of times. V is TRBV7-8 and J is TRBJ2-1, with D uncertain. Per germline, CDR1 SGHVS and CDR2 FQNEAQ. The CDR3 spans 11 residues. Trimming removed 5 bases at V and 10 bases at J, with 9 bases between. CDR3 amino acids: CASSETGEQFF. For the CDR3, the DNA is TGTGCCAGCAGCGAGACGGGCGAGCAGTTCTTC.

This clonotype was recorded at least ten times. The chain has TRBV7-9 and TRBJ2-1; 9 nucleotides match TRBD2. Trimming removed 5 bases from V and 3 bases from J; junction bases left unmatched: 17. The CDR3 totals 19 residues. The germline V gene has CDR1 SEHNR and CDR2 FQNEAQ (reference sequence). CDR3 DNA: TGTGCCAGCAGCGCGGGGAAACTGATAGCGGGAGACGTCTACAATGAGCAGTTCTTC. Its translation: CASSAGKLIAGDVYNEQFF.

CDR3 coding DNA: TGTGCCAGCTCTCCTAGGGCTAGCGGGGGGACTCCTGGTCTTCTGGGCGAGCAGTACTTC. This codes for CASSPRASGGTPGLLGEQYF. The chain carries TRBV18 and TRBJ2-5; 11 positions match TRBD2. The J call may be incorrect, as the DNA end agrees better with TRBJ2-7. The V gene's germline CDR1 is KGHSH and CDR2 LQKENI. The CDR3 consists of 20 residues.

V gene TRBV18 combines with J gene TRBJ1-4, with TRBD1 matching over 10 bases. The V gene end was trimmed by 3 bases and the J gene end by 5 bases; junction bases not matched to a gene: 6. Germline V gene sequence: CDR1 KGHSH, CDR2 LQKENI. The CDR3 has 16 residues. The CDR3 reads CASSPGQGWLNEKLFF. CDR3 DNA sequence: TGTGCCAGCTCACCGGGACAGGGGTGGCTAAATGAAAAACTGTTTTTT.

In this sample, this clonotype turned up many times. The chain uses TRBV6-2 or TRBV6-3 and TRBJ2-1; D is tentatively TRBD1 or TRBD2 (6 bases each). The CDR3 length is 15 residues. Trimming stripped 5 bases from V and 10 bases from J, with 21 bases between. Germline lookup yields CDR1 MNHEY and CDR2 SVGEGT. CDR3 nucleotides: TGTGCCAGCAGTCTAGGACAGCAGCGGGTTGTCGAGCAGTTCTTC. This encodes CASSLGQQRVVEQFF.

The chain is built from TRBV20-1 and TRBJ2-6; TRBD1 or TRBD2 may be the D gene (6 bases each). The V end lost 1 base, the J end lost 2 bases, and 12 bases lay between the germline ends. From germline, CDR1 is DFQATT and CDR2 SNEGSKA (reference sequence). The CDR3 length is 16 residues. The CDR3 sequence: CSARVMGGTGANVLTF. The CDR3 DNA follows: TGCAGTGCTAGAGTAATGGGGGGCACTGGGGCCAACGTCCTGACTTTC.

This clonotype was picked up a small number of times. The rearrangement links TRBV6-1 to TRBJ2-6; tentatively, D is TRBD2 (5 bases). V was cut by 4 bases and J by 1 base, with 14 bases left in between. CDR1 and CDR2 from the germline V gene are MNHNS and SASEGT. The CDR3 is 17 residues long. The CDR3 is CASSASRTRSGANVLTF. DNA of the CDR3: TGTGCCAGCAGTGCATCTAGGACTCGGTCTGGGGCCAACGTCCTGACTTTC.